The source of this T cell receptor (beta chain) is a study of sequential checkpoint blockade in melanoma. CDR3 length: 15 amino acids. V gave up 4 bases and J gave up 5 bases, with 15 bases separating them. In germline, CDR1 is LNHDA, CDR2 SQIVND (reference sequence). Documented treatment: randomized to nivolumab then ipilimumab (arm A) or the reverse (arm B). Live CD3+CD8+ CD19− CD56− cells were sorted from PBMCs. Here immunoSEQ multiplex PCR was the method, and the copy in TCRdb shows in-frame clones only, minus some. The repertoire includes about 11,000 clones, nearly 80% of them detected once, and around 10% sits in the top ten.

This clonotype was obtained from a human donor with melanoma. This chain joins TRBV19 and TRBJ2-4; no reliable D call. This sample comprised CD8+ T cells sorted from blood (inferred from file names), obtained from a patient given nivolumab and ipilimumab in sequence. The CDR3 sequence: CASSKEDWLENIQYF. The CDR3 region has the DNA TGTGCCAGTAGTAAGGAAGACTGGCTTGAAAACATTCAGTACTTC. Looking up the rest from reference TRBV19 and TRBJ2-4 gives the full variable domain: DGGITQSPKYLFRKEGQNVTLSCEQNLNHDAMYWYRQDPGQGLRLIYYSQIVNDFQKGDIAEGYSVSREKKESFPLTVTSAQKNPTAFYLCASSKEDWLENIQYFGAGTRLSVL.